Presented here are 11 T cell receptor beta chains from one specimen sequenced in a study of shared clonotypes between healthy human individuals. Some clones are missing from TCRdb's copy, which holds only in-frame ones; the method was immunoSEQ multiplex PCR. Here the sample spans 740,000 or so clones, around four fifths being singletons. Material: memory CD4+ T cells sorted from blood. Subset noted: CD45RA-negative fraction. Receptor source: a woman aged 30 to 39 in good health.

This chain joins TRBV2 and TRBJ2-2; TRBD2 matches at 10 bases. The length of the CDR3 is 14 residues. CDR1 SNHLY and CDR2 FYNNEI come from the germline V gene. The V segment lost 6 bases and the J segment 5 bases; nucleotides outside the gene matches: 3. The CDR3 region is CASRSSGRTGELFF. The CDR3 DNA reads TGTGCCAGCAGGAGTAGCGGGAGGACCGGGGAGCTGTTTTTT.

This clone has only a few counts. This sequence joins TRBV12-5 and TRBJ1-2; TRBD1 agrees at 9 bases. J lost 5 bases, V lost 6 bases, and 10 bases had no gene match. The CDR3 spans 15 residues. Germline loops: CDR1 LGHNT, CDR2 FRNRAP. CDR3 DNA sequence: TGTGCTAGTGGCCCCGGGACAGGGCGAGGGTATGGCTACACCTTC. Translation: CASGPGTGRGYGYTF. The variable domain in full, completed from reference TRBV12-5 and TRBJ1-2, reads DARVTQTPRHKVTEMGQEVTMRCQPILGHNTVFWYRQTMMQGLELLAYFRNRAPLDDSGMPKDRFSAEMPDATLATLKIQPSEPRDSAVYFCASGPGTGRGYGYTFGSGTRLTVV.

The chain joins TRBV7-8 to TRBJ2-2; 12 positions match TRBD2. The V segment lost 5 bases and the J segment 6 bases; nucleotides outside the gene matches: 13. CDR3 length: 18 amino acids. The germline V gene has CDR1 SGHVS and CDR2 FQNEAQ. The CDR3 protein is CASSPRAPSGRAPGELFF. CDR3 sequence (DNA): TGTGCCAGCAGCCCAAGGGCCCCTAGCGGGAGGGCCCCCGGGGAGCTGTTTTTT.

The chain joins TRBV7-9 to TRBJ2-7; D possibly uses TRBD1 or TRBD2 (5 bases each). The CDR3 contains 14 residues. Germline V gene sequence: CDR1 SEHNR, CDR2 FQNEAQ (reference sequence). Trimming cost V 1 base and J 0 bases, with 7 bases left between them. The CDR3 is CASSLDGTSYEQYF. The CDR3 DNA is TGTGCCAGCAGCTTAGACGGGACCTCCTACGAGCAGTACTTC.

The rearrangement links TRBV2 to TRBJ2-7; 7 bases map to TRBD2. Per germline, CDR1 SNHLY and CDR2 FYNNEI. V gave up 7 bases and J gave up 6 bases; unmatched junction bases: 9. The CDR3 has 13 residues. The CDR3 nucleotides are TGTGCCAGCAAGAGACTAGCAGAACGCGAGCAGTACTTC. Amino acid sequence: CASKRLAEREQYF.

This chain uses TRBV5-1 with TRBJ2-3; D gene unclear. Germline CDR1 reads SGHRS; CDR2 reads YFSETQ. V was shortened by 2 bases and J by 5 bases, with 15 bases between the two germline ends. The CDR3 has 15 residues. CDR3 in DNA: TGCGCCAGCAGCTTAAGTAGTTCGGTCGGAGATACGCAGTATTTT. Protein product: CASSLSSSVGDTQYF.

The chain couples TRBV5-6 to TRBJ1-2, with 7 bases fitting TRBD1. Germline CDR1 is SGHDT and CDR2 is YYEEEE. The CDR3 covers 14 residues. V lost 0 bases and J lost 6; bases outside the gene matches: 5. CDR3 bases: TGTGCCAGCAGCTTGGACAGGGGTACGGATGGCTACACCTTC. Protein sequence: CASSLDRGTDGYTF.

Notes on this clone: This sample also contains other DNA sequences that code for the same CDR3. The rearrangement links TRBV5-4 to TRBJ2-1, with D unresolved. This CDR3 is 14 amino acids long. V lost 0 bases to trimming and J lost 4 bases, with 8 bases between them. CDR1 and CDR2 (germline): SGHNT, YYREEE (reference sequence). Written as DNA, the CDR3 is TGTGCCAGCAGCTTGGGTCCTAATTACAATGAGCAGTTCTTC. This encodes CASSLGPNYNEQFF.

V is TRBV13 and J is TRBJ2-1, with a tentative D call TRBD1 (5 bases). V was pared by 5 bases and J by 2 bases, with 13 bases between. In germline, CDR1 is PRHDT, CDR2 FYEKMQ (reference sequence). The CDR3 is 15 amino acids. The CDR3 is CASSLAAGTYNEQFF. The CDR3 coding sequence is TGTGCCAGCAGCCTTGCGGCAGGGACCTACAATGAGCAGTTCTTC. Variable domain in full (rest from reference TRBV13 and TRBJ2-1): AAGVIQSPRHLIKEKRETATLKCYPIPRHDTVYWYQQGPGQDPQFLISFYEKMQSDKGSIPDRFSAQQFSDYHSELNMSSLELGDSALYFCASSLAAGTYNEQFFGPGTRLTVL.

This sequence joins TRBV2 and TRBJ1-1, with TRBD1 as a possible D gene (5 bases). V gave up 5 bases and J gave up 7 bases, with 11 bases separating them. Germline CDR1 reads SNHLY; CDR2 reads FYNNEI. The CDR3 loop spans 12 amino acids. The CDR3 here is CASSLDRVEAFF. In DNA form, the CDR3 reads TGTGCCAGCAGTCTCGACAGAGTTGAAGCTTTCTTT.

DNA of the CDR3: TGTGCCAGCAGTGCGAGCCCTTCGGCTAACTATGGCTACACCTTC. Amino acids: CASSASPSANYGYTF. This chain uses TRBV6-1 with TRBJ1-2; D not resolved. V was cut by 4 bases and J by 0 bases, with 12 bases left in between. The CDR3 loop spans 15 amino acids. The germline CDR1 and CDR2 sequences are MNHNS and SASEGT.